This passage covers 16 T cell receptor beta chains from one sample sequenced in a study of post-analysis software for immune sequencing data. Whole-study results and caveats: TRBV5-6, TRBV5-1 and TRBV20-1 were among roughly 5 TRBV segments more frequent in patients than controls.

Unique molecular identifiers featured in each of the TCR beta cDNA libraries. A single record per CDR3 protein comes from TCRdb applying MiXCR to the PCR reads. The profile shows about 540,000 distinct CDR3 sequences, approximately 34% of them singletons. Which antigens these TCRs recognize remains unknown. The sample comprised blood. These receptors were obtained from a girl between 2 and 17 years old with multiple sclerosis.

The chain combines TRBV27 with TRBJ2-1; 10 nucleotides line up with TRBD2. The CDR3 extends over 15 amino acids. Germline V lookup: CDR1 MNHEY, CDR2 SMNVEV (reference sequence). Losses at the gene ends were 7 bases for V and 10 bases for J; bases not matched to a gene: 13. The CDR3 sequence is CASIAFGSGGLEQFF. CDR3 nucleotide sequence: TGTGCCAGCATCGCCTTTGGTAGCGGGGGGTTAGAGCAGTTCTTC.

This clonotype was seen repeatedly, ten times or more. The V call is TRBV12-3 or TRBV12-4, the J call TRBJ2-5, with 11 nucleotides matching TRBD2. The CDR3 extends over 16 amino acids. V lost 5 bases to trimming and J lost 2 bases; unmatched junction nucleotides: 7. For the CDR3, the DNA is TGTGCCAGCAGTCCTAGACTAGCGGGGTATCAAGAGACCCAGTACTTC. Translation gives CASSPRLAGYQETQYF.

This clonotype was seen a few times. V gene TRBV4-1 combines with J gene TRBJ2-7; D might be TRBD1 (5 bases). Deletions cut 3 bases from V and 4 bases from J, with 13 bases between. Germline CDR1 reads MGHRA; CDR2 reads YSYEKL. The CDR3 covers 14 residues. CDR3 loop: CASSHAIQGYEQYF. The CDR3 nucleotides read TGCGCCAGCAGCCATGCTATCCAGGGTTACGAGCAGTACTTC.

This clonotype was detected a few times. J is TRBJ2-3 and V is TRBV15, with D possibly matching TRBD2 (5 bases). V lost 0 bases to trimming and J lost 1 base, with 8 bases between them. Germline V lookup: CDR1 LNHNV, CDR2 YYDKDF (reference sequence). The CDR3 runs 15 residues. The CDR3 protein is CATSRERARTDTQYF. As DNA, the CDR3 is TGTGCCACCAGCAGAGAGAGGGCCCGCACAGATACGCAGTATTTT.

This clonotype turned up a few times. The chain employs TRBV12-3 or TRBV12-4 and TRBJ1-2; the D gene is possibly TRBD1 (5 bases). The CDR3 runs 13 residues. Trimming removed 5 bases from V and 7 bases from J, with 14 bases in between. The CDR3 sequence is CASSQEGTFGYTF. The CDR3 DNA reads as TGTGCCAGCAGTCAAGAGGGGACGTTTGGCTACACCTTC.

This clonotype was recorded a few times. The chain carries TRBV5-5 and TRBJ2-5; D is perhaps TRBD2 (6 bases). The CDR3 has 14 residues. The germline gives CDR1 SGHKS, CDR2 YYEKEE (reference sequence). Trimming took 3 bases from V and 4 from J, leaving 13 bases between them. CDR3 region: CASSWTTSAETQYF. The CDR3 DNA sequence: TGTGCCAGCAGCTGGACGACTAGTGCAGAGACCCAGTACTTC.

This clonotype showed up many times. The chain recombines TRBV9 with TRBJ2-5, with D perhaps matching TRBD2 (5 bases). CDR3 size: 14 residues. Per the germline V gene, CDR1 is SGDLS and CDR2 is YYNGEE. V gave up 6 bases and J gave up 1 base, with 13 bases separating them. The CDR3 loop is CASTTSTGQETQYF. CDR3 DNA sequence: TGTGCCAGCACCACTAGTACGGGCCAAGAGACCCAGTACTTC.

This clonotype was detected once. The rearrangement links TRBV5-5 to TRBJ2-1; 7 positions match TRBD2. V shed 4 bases, J shed 4 bases, and the junction held 2 bases outside the gene matches. The CDR3 has 13 amino acids. Germline V gene sequence: CDR1 SGHKS, CDR2 YYEKEE (reference sequence). Written as DNA, the CDR3 is TGTGCCAGCAGCCGTAGCGGGTACAATGAGCAGTTCTTC. Protein product: CASSRSGYNEQFF.

J is TRBJ2-7 and V is TRBV4-1, with 11 bases aligning to TRBD1. The DNA end favors TRBJ2-4, so the J call may be wrong. The germline V gene encodes CDR1 MGHRA and CDR2 YSYEKL. The CDR3 consists of 15 residues. In DNA, the CDR3 is TGCGCCAGCAGCCTGGACAGGGGGCTCCAAAACATTCAGTACTTC. It specifies CASSLDRGLQNIQYF.

The chain joins TRBV20-1 to TRBJ1-2; D gene unclear. The CDR3 length is 14 residues. With 0 bases removed from V and 4 bases from J, the gap between germline ends came to 12 bases. From germline, CDR1 is DFQATT and CDR2 SNEGSKA (reference sequence). CDR3 coding DNA: TGCAGTGCTAGAGATTCCCAGGAGCGCTATGGCTACACCTTC. The encoded protein is CSARDSQERYGYTF.

This chain joins TRBV5-1 and TRBJ2-1, with D tentatively TRBD1 or TRBD2 (7 bases each). CDR1 and CDR2 from the germline V gene are SGHRS and YFSETQ. Trimming cost V 0 bases and J 8 bases, with 15 bases left between them. This CDR3 is built from 15 residues. CDR3 DNA: TGCGCCAGCAGCTTGGTGGCAGGGGGGGTCCATGAGCAGTTCTTC. Its protein is CASSLVAGGVHEQFF. The variable domain in full, with the rest retrieved from reference TRBV5-1 and TRBJ2-1, is KAGVTQTPRYLIKTRGQQVTLSCSPISGHRSVSWYQQTPGQGLQFLFEYFSETQRNKGNFPGRFSGRQFSNSRSEMNVSTLELGDSALYLCASSLVAGGVHEQFFGPGTRLTVL.

In this sample, this clonotype turned up a few times. The CDR3 sequence: CSARDVRGPGSYEQYF. CDR3 in DNA: TGCAGTGCTAGAGATGTCAGGGGGCCGGGCTCCTACGAGCAGTACTTC. The rearrangement links TRBV20-1 to TRBJ2-7; 8 nucleotides align to TRBD1. The ends lost 0 bases at V and 0 bases at J; junction bases unmatched: 7. Germline lookup yields CDR1 DFQATT and CDR2 SNEGSKA (reference sequence). This CDR3 spans 16 amino acids.

The chain employs TRBV5-1 and TRBJ2-4, with D possibly being TRBD1 (6 bases). The DNA matches TRBJ2-7 better at its end, which makes the J call doubtful. The germline gives CDR1 SGHRS, CDR2 YFSETQ. This CDR3 is built from 14 residues. CDR3 nucleotides: TGCGCCAGCAGCCCAGGACAGAGGGACGGCGAGCAGTACTTC. Translating it yields CASSPGQRDGEQYF.

This clonotype was seen more than once but under ten times. The J gene is TRBJ1-6, the V gene TRBV7-9; TRBD1 is a possible D gene (5 bases). V dropped 2 bases and J dropped 8 bases, with 16 bases sitting between them. This CDR3 has 16 amino acids. Germline V gives CDR1 SEHNR, CDR2 FQNEAQ (reference sequence). The CDR3 DNA reads as TGTGCCAGCAGCTTACCAGGGACTGGGTTAGATTCACCCCTCCACTTT. This sequence encodes CASSLPGTGLDSPLHF.

J is TRBJ2-1 and V is TRBV10-1; the D is unclear. V was clipped by 3 bases and J by 0 bases, with 12 bases between them. Germline-derived CDR1 and CDR2 are WNHNN and SYGVQD (reference sequence). CDR3 length: 16 residues. The chain's CDR3 is CASSEFRKGSYNEQFF. The CDR3 DNA is TGCGCCAGCAGTGAATTCAGGAAAGGCTCCTACAATGAGCAGTTCTTC.

This clonotype was recorded once. The chain combines TRBV5-1 with TRBJ1-1; D may be TRBD1 (6 bases). V shed 0 bases and J shed 4 bases, with 16 bases lying between them. CDR1 and CDR2 from the germline V gene are SGHRS and YFSETQ. The CDR3 sequence is 16 residues long. Here the CDR3 DNA reads TGCGCCAGCAGCTTGGACAGGGTGGGGTCAGGCACTGAAGCTTTCTTT. It translates to CASSLDRVGSGTEAFF.